The 27 T cell receptor beta chains in this list originate from one sample, sequenced in a study of cytomegalovirus exposure and HLA in healthy donors. Here immunoSEQ multiplex PCR was the method, and the copy in TCRdb shows in-frame clones only, minus some. The sample contains 110,000 to 150,000 clones, approximately 89% of which appear only once. Sequencing was done on a sample of PBMCs. These TCRs come from a man between 18 and 29 years old in good health and CMV-seronegative.

The rearrangement joins TRBV5-4 to TRBJ2-7, with D perhaps TRBD2 (6 bases). The CDR3 has 12 residues. The germline V and J ends were trimmed by 5 bases and 1 base, with 7 bases remaining between them. Germline V gene data show CDR1 as SGHNT and CDR2 as YYREEE (reference sequence). This CDR3 reads CASSGGSYEQYF. As DNA, the CDR3 is TGTGCCAGCAGTGGGGGGTCCTACGAGCAGTACTTC.

The rearrangement uses TRBV7-2 and TRBJ2-1; 8 positions agree with TRBD2. The CDR3 totals 14 residues. The junction had 6 bases not matched to a gene; V was cut back by 5 bases and J by 6 bases. Germline CDR1 is SGHTA and CDR2 is FQGNSA. The CDR3 DNA reads as TGTGCCAGCAGCCTAACCGGGACTAGCAATGAGCAGTTCTTC. Translation gives CASSLTGTSNEQFF.

CDR3 sequence: CASSLDSQTNEKLFF. CDR3 nucleotides: TGCGCCAGCAGCTTGGACAGCCAAACTAATGAAAAACTGTTTTTT. The chain has TRBV5-1 and TRBJ1-4; D remains unclear. Between the trimmed V and J ends, which lost 0 bases and 1 base, there was a span of 7 bases. This CDR3 contains 15 residues. CDR1 and CDR2 (germline): SGHRS, YFSETQ. The full variable domain, rest sourced from reference TRBV5-1 and TRBJ1-4, is KAGVTQTPRYLIKTRGQQVTLSCSPISGHRSVSWYQQTPGQGLQFLFEYFSETQRNKGNFPGRFSGRQFSNSRSEMNVSTLELGDSALYLCASSLDSQTNEKLFFGSGTQLSVL.

The gene calls are TRBV6-4 and TRBJ1-1; a possible D gene is TRBD1 (5 bases). Germline V gene lookup returns CDR1 MRHNA and CDR2 SNTAGT. V lost 3 bases, J lost 6 bases, and 14 bases lay in between. The CDR3 is made up of 14 amino acids. The CDR3 reads CASSESGGGSEAFF. CDR3 DNA sequence: TGTGCCAGCAGTGAGAGCGGGGGGGGTTCTGAAGCTTTCTTT.

This chain joins TRBV5-1 and TRBJ2-1; the match to TRBD2 covers 11 bases. The length of the CDR3 is 15 residues. Germline CDR1 and CDR2: SGHRS and YFSETQ. V was pared by 2 bases and J by 7 bases, with 5 bases of the junction left unmatched. CDR3 loop: CASSLTSGSVNEQFF. Here the CDR3 DNA reads TGCGCCAGCAGCTTAACTAGCGGGAGTGTTAATGAGCAGTTCTTC.

This chain links TRBV6-5 with TRBJ2-1, with 9 positions matching TRBD2. Per germline, CDR1 MNHEY and CDR2 SVGAGI. V was clipped by 2 bases and J by 9 bases; unmatched bases: 8. CDR3 length: 15 residues. CDR3 sequence: CASSYAGGPRFEQFF. As DNA, the CDR3 is TGTGCCAGCAGTTACGCGGGAGGGCCTCGGTTTGAGCAGTTCTTC.

This clone was detected a few times. This chain links TRBV7-9 with TRBJ2-7, with 8 bases aligning to TRBD1. The CDR3 runs to 15 residues. Per germline, CDR1 SEHNR and CDR2 FQNEAQ (reference sequence). The ends lost 3 bases at V and 0 bases at J; junction bases unmatched: 4. CDR3 in DNA: TGTGCCAGCAGCTTTAGGACAGGGACCTCCTACGAGCAGTACTTC. The encoded protein is CASSFRTGTSYEQYF.

The V call is TRBV9, the J call TRBJ1-5; D possibly corresponds to TRBD1 (6 bases). There are 13 residues in the CDR3. Trimming shortened V by 9 bases and J by 7 bases, and 17 bases separated the two germline ends. Looked up from germline, CDR1 is SGDLS and CDR2 is YYNGEE. In DNA form, the CDR3 reads TGTGCCATCAAGGGGGGGGCAAGCCAGCCCCAGCATTTT. This gives the protein CAIKGGASQPQHF.

This chain joins TRBV9 and TRBJ2-2, with no clear D. The V end lost 4 bases, the J end lost 5 bases, and 15 bases lay between the germline ends. The CDR3 length is 15 residues. CDR1 is SGDLS and CDR2 is YYNGEE in the germline V gene. The CDR3 loop is CASSTLFPGTGELFF. The CDR3 bases are TGTGCCAGCAGCACCTTATTCCCCGGTACCGGGGAGCTGTTTTTT.

The chain couples TRBV5-1 to TRBJ1-4; 9 bases are a match to TRBD1. V shed 4 bases and J 4 bases; nucleotides not matched to a gene: 2. CDR3 length: 14 residues. CDR1 and CDR2 from the germline V gene are SGHRS and YFSETQ. Here the CDR3 reads CASSPGQGNEKLFF. CDR3 DNA: TGCGCCAGCAGCCCGGGACAGGGTAATGAAAAACTGTTTTTT.

DNA for the CDR3: TGTGCCAGCAGTTTATCCCCTCCTAGCACCTTC. Translating it yields CASSLSPPSTF. This chain uses TRBV28 with TRBJ1-2; D remains unclear. This CDR3 has 11 residues. Germline-derived CDR1 and CDR2 are MDHEN and SYDVKM. With 1 base removed from V and 13 bases from J, the gap between germline ends came to 10 bases.

The rearrangement uses TRBV27 and TRBJ2-7; no firm D call. The CDR3 loop spans 13 amino acids. Germline V gives CDR1 MNHEY, CDR2 SMNVEV (reference sequence). Deletions cut 3 bases from V and 7 bases from J, with 13 bases between. The CDR3 DNA follows: TGTGCCAGCAGTTTCGCGAGGCTATCAGAGCAGTACTTC. Its translation: CASSFARLSEQYF.

The rearrangement uses TRBV9 and TRBJ1-2; a weak D match, TRBD1 (5 bases). This CDR3 has 15 residues. V lost 0 bases, J lost 1 base, and 10 bases lay in between. CDR1 is SGDLS, CDR2 YYNGEE, per germline. Here the CDR3 reads CASSVVPGNNYGYTF. CDR3 DNA: TGTGCCAGCAGCGTAGTCCCAGGGAATAACTATGGCTACACCTTC.

This rearrangement joins TRBV2 to TRBJ2-5; possibly TRBD2 for D (6 bases). The CDR3 length is 16 residues. Germline CDR1 is SNHLY and CDR2 is FYNNEI. V shed 5 bases and J shed 5 bases, with 21 bases lying between them. Written as DNA, the CDR3 is TGTGCCAGCAGTAGATCGGACGGGAGCGGAAGGGAGACCCAGTACTTC. It is translated as CASSRSDGSGRETQYF.

This clone was detected only once. This sequence joins TRBV19 and TRBJ1-4; tentative D call: TRBD1 (6 bases). The CDR3 sequence is 15 residues long. From germline, CDR1 is LNHDA and CDR2 SQIVND (reference sequence). Between the trimmed V and J ends, which lost 4 bases and 3 bases, there was a span of 12 bases. CDR3 loop: CASSTRTDANEKLFF. CDR3 DNA sequence: TGTGCCAGTAGTACAAGGACAGACGCTAATGAAAAACTGTTTTTT.

The V and J genes are TRBV5-5 and TRBJ2-7; 7 nucleotides line up with TRBD2. The germline V gene has CDR1 SGHKS and CDR2 YYEKEE (reference sequence). The CDR3 spans 14 residues. After removal of 2 bases from V and 2 bases from J, the junction contained 4 bases not matched to a gene. This CDR3 is CASSFYAGAYEQYV. CDR3 bases: TGTGCCAGCAGCTTTTACGCGGGAGCCTACGAGCAGTACGTC.

The chain recombines TRBV5-1 with TRBJ2-1; D is possibly TRBD2 (6 bases). Germline assignment: CDR1 SGHRS and CDR2 YFSETQ. Between the trimmed V and J ends, which lost 2 bases and 6 bases, there was a span of 12 bases. The CDR3 is 14 amino acids. In DNA form, the CDR3 reads TGCGCCAGCAGCTTAACGGGGGAGGTCAATGAGCAGTTCTTC. Translated, it gives CASSLTGEVNEQFF.

This chain connects TRBV6-6 to TRBJ2-7; tentatively, D is TRBD1 (5 bases). CDR3 size: 16 residues. V lost 2 bases and J lost 0, with 14 bases in between. The V gene's germline CDR1 is MNHNY and CDR2 SVGAGI (reference sequence). The CDR3 spells CASSYPPGLGSYEQYV. The CDR3 DNA is TGTGCCAGCAGTTACCCGCCAGGGTTAGGCTCCTACGAGCAGTACGTC.

The V gene is TRBV25-1, the J gene TRBJ2-7, with a weak D call TRBD2 (6 bases). Trimming shortened V by 1 base and J by 3 bases, and 13 bases separated the two germline ends. Germline V gene sequence: CDR1 MGHDK, CDR2 SYGVNS. CDR3 size: 15 residues. The DNA of the CDR3 is TGTGCCAGCAGTGAATCCCGGAGGGGCATCTACGAGCAGTACTTC. Residues: CASSESRRGIYEQYF.

The rearrangement uses TRBV5-1 and TRBJ2-2; TRBD1 aligns across 7 bases. The CDR3 has 13 amino acids. The J segment lost 8 bases and the V segment lost 3 bases, leaving 4 bases of the junction unmatched. Germline loops: CDR1 SGHRS, CDR2 YFSETQ. CDR3 amino acids: CASSSTGPGELFF. The DNA of the CDR3 is TGCGCCAGCAGCTCGACAGGGCCAGGGGAGCTGTTTTTT.

The V gene is TRBV10-2, the J gene TRBJ1-2, with 8 nucleotides matching TRBD1. The V gene's germline CDR1 is WSHSY and CDR2 SAAADI. J lost 7 bases, V lost 4 bases, and 5 bases had no gene match. The CDR3 is 13 amino acids. CDR3 DNA sequence: TGCGCCAGCAGTGTCTTGGACAGGGTTGGCTACACCTTC. This codes for CASSVLDRVGYTF.

This chain links TRBV27 with TRBJ2-1; TRBD1 might be the D (5 bases). The CDR3 runs 15 residues. Deletions cut 5 bases from V and 0 bases from J, with 11 bases between. Looked up from germline, CDR1 is MNHEY and CDR2 is SMNVEV (reference sequence). CDR3: CASSKAGFSYNEQFF. CDR3 sequence (DNA): TGTGCCAGCAGTAAGGCAGGGTTCTCCTACAATGAGCAGTTCTTC.

The V call is TRBV2, the J call TRBJ2-2; D remains ambiguous. The CDR3 loop spans 15 amino acids. Germline V lookup: CDR1 SNHLY, CDR2 FYNNEI. Trimming shortened V by 6 bases and J by 7 bases, and 18 bases separated the two germline ends. The CDR3 sequence is CASSGSYAMSGELFF. The CDR3 DNA reads TGTGCCAGCAGCGGGTCCTACGCTATGAGCGGGGAGCTGTTTTTT.

The chain combines TRBV6-5 with TRBJ2-3; 10 bases agree with TRBD1. The CDR3 has 16 residues. V was clipped by 1 base and J by 2 bases; unmatched bases: 3. From germline, CDR1 is MNHEY and CDR2 SVGAGI. The CDR3 coding sequence is TGTGCCAGCAGTTACTTCGGACAGGGGGTCACAGATACGCAGTATTTT. This codes for CASSYFGQGVTDTQYF.

The rearrangement uses TRBV7-8 and TRBJ2-1, with a possible D match to TRBD1 (6 bases). The CDR3 runs to 16 residues. Trimming removed 5 bases at V and 0 bases at J, with 14 bases between. Germline CDR1 and CDR2: SGHVS and FQNEAQ. CDR3 in amino acids: CASSPYRVNSYNEQFF. CDR3 coding DNA: TGTGCCAGCAGCCCATACAGGGTAAACTCCTACAATGAGCAGTTCTTC.

This clone appeared a few times. V and J are TRBV5-1 and TRBJ2-2; the D gene is possibly TRBD2 (6 bases). Germline-derived CDR1 and CDR2 are SGHRS and YFSETQ. The CDR3 runs to 15 residues. The V and J ends lost 2 bases and 4 bases respectively, with 12 bases between them. For the CDR3, the DNA is TGCGCCAGCAGCTTTGGACTAAGAGGCACCGGGGAGCTGTTTTTT. This codes for CASSFGLRGTGELFF.

V and J are TRBV11-2 and TRBJ2-3; D is undetermined. The V and J ends lost 6 bases and 11 bases respectively, with 18 bases between them. This CDR3 spans 13 amino acids. Germline V gives CDR1 SGHAT, CDR2 FQNNGV. The CDR3: CASSSRLVRRQYF. The CDR3 region has the DNA TGTGCCAGCAGTTCTAGACTGGTGCGTAGGCAGTATTTT.